This TCR beta chain stems from a study of CD8+CD57+ T cells in acquired aplastic anemia. In the study overall: Average DNA yield from sorted CD4+ and CD8+ cells was 3.2 ug.

The CDR3 covers 17 residues. Germline V CDR1 and CDR2: MNHNS, SASEGT. Trimming cost V 2 bases and J 3 bases, with 18 bases left between them. Genomic DNA templated the TCR beta VDJ and CDR3 profiling. MiXCR, applied by TCRdb to the reads, yields one record per CDR3 protein. The table lists 250,000 to 350,000 distinct CDR3 sequences, roughly 53% of them singletons. This clonotype showed up many times. Its antigen remains unidentified. Those patients picked for sequencing had displayed CD8+CD57+ cell expansion on flow cytometry. With no exception, the patients had severe acquired aplastic anemia. Findings of the study overall: The study identified twenty-nine CD8+ CDR3 sequences shared by patients and controls. A significant difference in CD8+ Simpson's diversity between patients and controls was not found.

The V and J genes are TRBV6-1 and TRBJ2-3, with D perhaps TRBD1 (5 bases). The sample consisted of sorted CD4+, CD8+, or CD8+CD57+ T cells (not recorded which) from PBMCs. This clonotype originated in a human donor with aplastic anemia. The CDR3 DNA is TGTGCCAGCAGTGAACGGGCCAGGGCGCCCCGGACAGATACGCAGTATTTT. Protein sequence: CASSERARAPRTDTQYF.